This T cell receptor beta chain was sequenced during a study of blood T cell repertoires in COVID-19. Cohorts were based on clinical histories the participants reported. Someone with COVID-19 had been met by exposed participants within 2 weeks before study entry. Profiled with immunoSEQ multiplex PCR; TCRdb holds only in-frame clones, not every one. This table holds about 270,000 clones, roughly 90% found once. Sequenced input: PBMCs or T cells enriched from blood (not recorded which). The TCR was taken from a man aged 35-49 years who had been exposed to COVID-19.

This CDR3 is CASRGSDRGADSPLHF. CDR3 nucleotide sequence: TGTGCCAGCAGGGGCTCCGACAGGGGCGCTGACTCACCCCTCCACTTT. This sequence joins TRBV9 and TRBJ1-6, with 8 bases matching TRBD1. The germline CDR1 and CDR2 sequences are SGDLS and YYNGEE. J lost 10 bases, V lost 5 bases, and 14 bases had no gene match. CDR3 length: 16 residues.